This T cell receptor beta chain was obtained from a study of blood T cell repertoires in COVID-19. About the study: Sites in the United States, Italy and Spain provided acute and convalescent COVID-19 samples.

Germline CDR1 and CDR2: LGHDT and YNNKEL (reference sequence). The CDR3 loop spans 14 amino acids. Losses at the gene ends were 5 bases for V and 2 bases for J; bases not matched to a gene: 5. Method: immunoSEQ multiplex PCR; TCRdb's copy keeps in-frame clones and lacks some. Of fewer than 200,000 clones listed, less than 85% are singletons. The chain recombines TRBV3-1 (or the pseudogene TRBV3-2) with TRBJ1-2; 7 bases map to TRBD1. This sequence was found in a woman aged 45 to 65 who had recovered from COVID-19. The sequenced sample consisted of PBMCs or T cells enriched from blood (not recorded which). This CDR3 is CASSDWGQNYGYTF. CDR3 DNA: TGTGCCAGCAGCGATTGGGGACAGAACTATGGCTACACCTTC.